This TCR beta chain was retrieved from a study of cytomegalovirus exposure and HLA in healthy donors. Study as a whole: Early release data held 85 million to 95 million unique TCRs from HLA-typed donors.

Comments on this clone: Its antigen remains unknown.

General study results and limits: Compared with the roughly 700-donor mean, an Asian-associated ancestry cluster reportedly had fewer N-insertions, according to a later analysis. One cluster of highly shared sequence variants probably arose as a sequencing artifact. As was reported, the classifier diagnosed cytomegalovirus status with high specificity and sensitivity.

PCR involved 60 Vbeta and 13 Jbeta primers. TCRdb's copy holds only in-frame clones and misses some; the assay was immunoSEQ multiplex PCR. This sample has some 150,000 clones, with 65% to 85% found just once. Material: PBMCs. This clonotype originated in a man between 45 and 60 years old in good health and CMV-seronegative.

The CDR3 spells CASSYLTSGSTDTQYF. The CDR3 DNA reads as TGTGCCAGCAGCTACTTGACTAGCGGGAGCACAGATACGCAGTATTTT. The chain carries TRBV7-8 and TRBJ2-3, with 10 bases lining up with TRBD2. The CDR3 is made up of 16 amino acids. Trimming at V came to 4 bases and at J to 0 bases, leaving 4 bases not matched to a gene. Per the germline V gene, CDR1 is SGHVS and CDR2 is FQNEAQ.